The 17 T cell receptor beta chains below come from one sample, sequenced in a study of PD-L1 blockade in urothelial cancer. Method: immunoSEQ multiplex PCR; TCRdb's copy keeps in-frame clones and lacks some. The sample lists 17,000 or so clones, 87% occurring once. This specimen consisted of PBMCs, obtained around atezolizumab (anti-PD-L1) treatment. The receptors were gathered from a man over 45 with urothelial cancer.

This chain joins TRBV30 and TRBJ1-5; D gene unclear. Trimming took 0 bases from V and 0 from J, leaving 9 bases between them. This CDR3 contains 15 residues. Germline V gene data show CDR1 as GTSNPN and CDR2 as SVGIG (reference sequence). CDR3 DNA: TGTGCCTGGAGTGTACGGGTCCCTAGCAATCAGCCCCAGCATTTT. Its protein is CAWSVRVPSNQPQHF.

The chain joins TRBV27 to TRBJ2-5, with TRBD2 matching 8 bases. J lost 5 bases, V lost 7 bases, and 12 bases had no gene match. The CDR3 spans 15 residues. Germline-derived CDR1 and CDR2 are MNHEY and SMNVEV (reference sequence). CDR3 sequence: CASTSTSGSFETQYF. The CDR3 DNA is TGTGCCAGCACCTCGACCAGCGGGAGTTTTGAGACCCAGTACTTC.

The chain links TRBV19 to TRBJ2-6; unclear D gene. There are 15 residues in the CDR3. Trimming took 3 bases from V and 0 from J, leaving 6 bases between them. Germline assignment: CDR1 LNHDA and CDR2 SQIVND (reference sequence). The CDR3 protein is CASSMWSSGANVLTF. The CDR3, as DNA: TGTGCCAGTAGTATGTGGAGCTCTGGGGCCAACGTCCTGACTTTC. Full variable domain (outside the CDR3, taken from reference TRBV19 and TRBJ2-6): DGGITQSPKYLFRKEGQNVTLSCEQNLNHDAMYWYRQDPGQGLRLIYYSQIVNDFQKGDIAEGYSVSREKKESFPLTVTSAQKNPTAFYLCASSMWSSGANVLTFGAGSRLTVL.

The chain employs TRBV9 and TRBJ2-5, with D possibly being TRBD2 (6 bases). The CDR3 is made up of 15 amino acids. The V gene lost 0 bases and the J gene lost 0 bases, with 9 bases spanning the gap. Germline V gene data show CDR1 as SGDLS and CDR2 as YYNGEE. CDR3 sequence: CASSVVGGNQETQYF. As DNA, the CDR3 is TGTGCCAGCAGCGTAGTAGGAGGGAACCAAGAGACCCAGTACTTC.

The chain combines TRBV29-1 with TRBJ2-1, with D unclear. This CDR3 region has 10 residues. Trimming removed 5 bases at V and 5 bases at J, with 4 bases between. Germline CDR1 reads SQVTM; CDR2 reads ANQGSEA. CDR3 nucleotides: TGCAGCGTTCGTAACAATGAGCAGTTCTTC. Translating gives CSVRNNEQFF.

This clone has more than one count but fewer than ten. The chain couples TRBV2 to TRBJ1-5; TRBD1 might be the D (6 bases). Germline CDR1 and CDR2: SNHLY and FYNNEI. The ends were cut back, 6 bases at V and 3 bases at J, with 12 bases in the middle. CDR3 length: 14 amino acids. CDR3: CASRSHRDNQPQHF. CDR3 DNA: TGTGCCAGCAGATCCCACAGGGACAATCAGCCCCAGCATTTT.

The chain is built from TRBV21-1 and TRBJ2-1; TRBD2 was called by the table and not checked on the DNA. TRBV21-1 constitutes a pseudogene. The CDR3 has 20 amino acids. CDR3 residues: CARHKPSQRLAGGSGNEQFF. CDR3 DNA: TGTGCCAGACACAAGCCCTCCCAACGGCTAGCGGGAGGGTCGGGGAATGAGCAGTTCTTC.

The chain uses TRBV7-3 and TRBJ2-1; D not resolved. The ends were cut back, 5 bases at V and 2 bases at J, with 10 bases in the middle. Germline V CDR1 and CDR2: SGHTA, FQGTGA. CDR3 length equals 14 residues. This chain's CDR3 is CASSEKEPYNEQFF. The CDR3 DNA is TGTGCCAGCAGCGAAAAAGAGCCCTACAATGAGCAGTTCTTC. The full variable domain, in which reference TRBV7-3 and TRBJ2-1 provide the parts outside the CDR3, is GAGVSQTPSNKVTEKGKYVELRCDPISGHTALYWYRQSLGQGPEFLIYFQGTGAADDSGLPNDRFFAVRPEGSVSTLKIQRTERGDSAVYLCASSEKEPYNEQFFGPGTRLTVL.

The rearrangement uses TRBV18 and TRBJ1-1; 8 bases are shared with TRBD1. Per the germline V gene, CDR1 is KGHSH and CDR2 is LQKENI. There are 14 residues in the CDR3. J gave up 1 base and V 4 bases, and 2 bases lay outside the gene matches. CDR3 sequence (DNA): TGTGCCAGCTCACAACAGGGGGGGAACACTGAAGCTTTCTTT. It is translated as CASSQQGGNTEAFF. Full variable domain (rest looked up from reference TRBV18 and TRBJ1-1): NAGVMQNPRHLVRRRGQEARLRCSPMKGHSHVYWYRQLPEEGLKFMVYLQKENIIDESGMPKERFSAEFPKEGPSILRIQQVVRGDSAAYFCASSQQGGNTEAFFGQGTRLTVV.

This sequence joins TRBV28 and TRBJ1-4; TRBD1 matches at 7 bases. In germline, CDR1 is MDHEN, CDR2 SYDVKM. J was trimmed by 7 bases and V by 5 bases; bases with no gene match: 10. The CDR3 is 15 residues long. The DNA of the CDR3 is TGTGCCAGCAGTGCGCTGGCAGGGGGAACTGAAAAACTGTTTTTT. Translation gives CASSALAGGTEKLFF.

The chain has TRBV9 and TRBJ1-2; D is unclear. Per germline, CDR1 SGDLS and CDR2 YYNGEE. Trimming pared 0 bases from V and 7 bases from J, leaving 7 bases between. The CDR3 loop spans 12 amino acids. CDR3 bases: TGTGCCAGCAGCGTAGGAGGTTCTGGCTACACCTTC. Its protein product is CASSVGGSGYTF.

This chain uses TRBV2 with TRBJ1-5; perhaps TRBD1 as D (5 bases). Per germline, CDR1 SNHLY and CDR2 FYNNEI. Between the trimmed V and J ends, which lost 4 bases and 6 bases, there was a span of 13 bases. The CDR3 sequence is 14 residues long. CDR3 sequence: CASSVGARGQPQHF. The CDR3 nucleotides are TGTGCCAGCAGTGTCGGAGCAAGGGGTCAGCCCCAGCATTTT.

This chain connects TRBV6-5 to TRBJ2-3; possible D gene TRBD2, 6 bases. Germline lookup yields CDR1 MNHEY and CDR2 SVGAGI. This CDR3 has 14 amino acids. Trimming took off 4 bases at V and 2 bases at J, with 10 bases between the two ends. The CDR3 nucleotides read TGTGCCAGCAGTTTGCGGGAAACCACAGATACGCAGTATTTT. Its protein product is CASSLRETTDTQYF.

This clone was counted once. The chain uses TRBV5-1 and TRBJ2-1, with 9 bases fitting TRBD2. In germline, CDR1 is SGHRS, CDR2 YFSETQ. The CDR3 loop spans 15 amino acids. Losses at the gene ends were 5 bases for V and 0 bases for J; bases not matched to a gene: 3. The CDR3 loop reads CASRSSGTSYNEQFF. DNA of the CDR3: TGCGCCAGCAGGTCTAGCGGGACCTCCTACAATGAGCAGTTCTTC.

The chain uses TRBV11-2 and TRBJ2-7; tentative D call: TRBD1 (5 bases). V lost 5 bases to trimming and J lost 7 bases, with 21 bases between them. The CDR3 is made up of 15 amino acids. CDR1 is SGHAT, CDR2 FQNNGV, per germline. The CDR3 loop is CASSILKRIKGEQYF. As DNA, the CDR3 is TGTGCCAGCAGCATCCTGAAGAGAATAAAGGGGGAGCAGTACTTC.

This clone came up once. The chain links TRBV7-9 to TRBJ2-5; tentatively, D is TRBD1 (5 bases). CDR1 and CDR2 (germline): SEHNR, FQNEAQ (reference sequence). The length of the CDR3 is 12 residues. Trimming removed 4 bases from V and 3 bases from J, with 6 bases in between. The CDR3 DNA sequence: TGTGCCAGCAGCTCGACAGAAGAGACCCAGTACTTC. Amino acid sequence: CASSSTEETQYF.

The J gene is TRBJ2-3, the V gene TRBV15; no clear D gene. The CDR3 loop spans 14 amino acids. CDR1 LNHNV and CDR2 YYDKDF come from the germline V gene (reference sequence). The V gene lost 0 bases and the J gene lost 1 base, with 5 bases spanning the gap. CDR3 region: CATSRDLGTDTQYF. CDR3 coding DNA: TGTGCCACCAGCAGAGATCTAGGCACAGATACGCAGTATTTT.